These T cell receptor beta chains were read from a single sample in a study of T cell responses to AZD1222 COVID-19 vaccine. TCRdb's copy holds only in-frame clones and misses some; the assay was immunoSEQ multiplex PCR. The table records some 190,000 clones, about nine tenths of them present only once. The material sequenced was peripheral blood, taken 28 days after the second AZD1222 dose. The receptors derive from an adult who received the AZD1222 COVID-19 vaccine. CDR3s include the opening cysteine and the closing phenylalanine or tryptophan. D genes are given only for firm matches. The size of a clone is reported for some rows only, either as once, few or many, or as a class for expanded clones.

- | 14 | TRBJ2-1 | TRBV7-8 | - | CASSLEASNNEQFF | TGTGCCAGCAGCTTAGAGGCTAGCAACAATGAGCAGTTCTTC
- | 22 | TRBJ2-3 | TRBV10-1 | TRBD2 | CASSEPSALLMAGGPRVDTQYF | TGCGCCAGCAGTGAGCCCTCAGCCCTCCTGATGGCGGGGGGGCCTCGGGTAGATACGCAGTATTTT
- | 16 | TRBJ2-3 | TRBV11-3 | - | CASSYTIGSSTDTQYF | TGTGCCAGCAGTTATACTATTGGGTCTAGCACAGATACGCAGTATTTT
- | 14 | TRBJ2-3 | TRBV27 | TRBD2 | CASGLAGVPDTQYF | TGTGCCAGCGGTCTAGCGGGAGTCCCAGATACGCAGTATTTT
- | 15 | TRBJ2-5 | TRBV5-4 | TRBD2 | CASSLYLSGRETQYF | TGTGCCAGCAGCTTGTATCTTAGCGGGAGGGAGACCCAGTACTTC
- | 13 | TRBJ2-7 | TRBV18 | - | CASSYGESYEQYF | TGTGCCAGCTCATACGGGGAATCCTACGAGCAGTACTTC
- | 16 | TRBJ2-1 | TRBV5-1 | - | CASSWLAVGSYNEQFF | TGCGCCAGCAGCTGGCTGGCGGTCGGCTCCTACAATGAGCAGTTCTTC
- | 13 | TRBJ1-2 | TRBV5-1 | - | CASSLDSNYGYTF | TGCGCCAGCAGCCTCGACAGTAACTATGGCTACACCTTC
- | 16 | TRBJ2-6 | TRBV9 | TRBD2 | CASSAGGKVGANVLTF | TGTGCCAGCAGCGCCGGGGGGAAGGTTGGGGCCAACGTCCTGACTTTC
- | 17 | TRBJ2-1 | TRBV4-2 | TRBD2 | CASSQDQLAGAYNEQFF | TGTGCCAGCAGCCAAGATCAACTTGCGGGGGCCTACAATGAGCAGTTCTTC
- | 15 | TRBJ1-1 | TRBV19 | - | CASSIRGRGFTEAFF | TGTGCCAGTAGTATCCGGGGGCGAGGATTCACTGAAGCTTTCTTT
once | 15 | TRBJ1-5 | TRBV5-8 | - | CASSPRTANNQPQHF | TGTGCCAGCAGCCCGAGGACAGCGAACAATCAGCCCCAGCATTTT
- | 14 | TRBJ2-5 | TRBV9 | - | CASSASPSGETQYF | TGTGCCAGCAGCGCGTCCCCGTCGGGGGAGACCCAGTACTTC
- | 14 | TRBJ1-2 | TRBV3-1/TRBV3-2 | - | CASSPRTVSYGYTF | TGTGCCAGCAGCCCAAGGACGGTTAGCTATGGCTACACCTTC
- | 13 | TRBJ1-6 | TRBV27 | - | CASSLAPDSPLHF | TGTGCCAGCAGTTTAGCGCCTGATTCACCCCTCCACTTT
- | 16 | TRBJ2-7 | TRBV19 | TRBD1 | CASSIRPRQGSHEQYF | TGTGCCAGTAGTATACGTCCCCGACAGGGGTCCCACGAGCAGTACTTC
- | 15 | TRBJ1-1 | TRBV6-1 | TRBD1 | CASSFAGTGGTEAFF | TGTGCCAGCAGTTTCGCCGGGACAGGGGGGACTGAAGCTTTCTTT
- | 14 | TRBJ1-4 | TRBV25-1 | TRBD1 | CASTTGGANEKLFF | TGTGCCAGCACTACAGGGGGAGCTAATGAAAAACTGTTTTTT
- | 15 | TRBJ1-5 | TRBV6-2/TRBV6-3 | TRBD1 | CASSYTTGGVQPQHF | TGTGCCAGCAGTTACACGACAGGGGGTGTTCAGCCCCAGCATTTT
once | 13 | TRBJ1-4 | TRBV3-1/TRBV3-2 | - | CASSQDPMKELFF | TGTGCCAGCAGCCAAGATCCGATGAAGGAACTGTTTTTT
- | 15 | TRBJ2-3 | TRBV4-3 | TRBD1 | CASSRGQGSTDTQYF | TGCGCCAGCAGCCGAGGACAGGGGAGCACAGATACGCAGTATTTT
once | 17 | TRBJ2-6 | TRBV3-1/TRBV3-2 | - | CASSHMRANSGANVLTF | TGTGCCAGCAGCCATATGAGGGCGAACTCTGGGGCCAACGTCCTGACTTTC
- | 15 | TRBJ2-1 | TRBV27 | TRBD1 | CASSLVGGPDNEQFF | TGTGCCAGCAGTTTAGTAGGGGGCCCGGACAATGAGCAGTTCTTC
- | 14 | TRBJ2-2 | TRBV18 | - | CASSPPAGVGELFF | TGTGCCAGCTCACCTCCCGCGGGCGTCGGGGAGCTGTTTTTT
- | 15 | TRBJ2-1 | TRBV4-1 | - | CASSQVTTDYNEQFF | TGCGCCAGCAGCCAGGTAACTACCGATTACAATGAGCAGTTCTTC
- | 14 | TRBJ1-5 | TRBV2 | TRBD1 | CASRMGSGGQPQHF | TGTGCCAGCAGGATGGGGTCAGGGGGCCAGCCCCAGCATTTT
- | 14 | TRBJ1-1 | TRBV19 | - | CASSIIGGNTEAFF | TGTGCCAGTAGTATAATCGGGGGGAACACTGAAGCTTTCTTT
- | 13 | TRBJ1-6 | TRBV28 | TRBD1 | CAIPGQGDSPLHF | TGTGCCATTCCGGGACAGGGGGATTCACCCCTCCACTTT
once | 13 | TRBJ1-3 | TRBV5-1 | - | CASSFSFDGPRYF | TGCGCCAGCAGCTTTTCCTTTGACGGACCCCGGTATTTT
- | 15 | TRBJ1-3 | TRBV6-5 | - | CASSYGVYSGNTIYF | TGTGCCAGCAGTTACGGGGTCTACTCTGGAAACACCATATATTTT
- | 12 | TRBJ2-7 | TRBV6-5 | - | CASSYAGNEQYF | TGTGCCAGCAGTTACGCAGGGAACGAGCAGTACTTC
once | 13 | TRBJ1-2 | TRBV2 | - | CASSDVGEYGYTF | TGTGCCAGCAGTGATGTGGGGGAATATGGCTACACCTTC
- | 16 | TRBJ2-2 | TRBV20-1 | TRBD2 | CSASYLTSGRGGELFF | TGCAGTGCTAGTTATCTGACTAGCGGCCGTGGCGGGGAGCTGTTTTTT
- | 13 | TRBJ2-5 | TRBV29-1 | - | CSVVRAYQETQYF | TGCAGCGTTGTCCGGGCGTACCAAGAGACCCAGTACTTC
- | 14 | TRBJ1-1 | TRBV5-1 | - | CASSFVGTNTEAFF | TGCGCCAGCAGCTTCGTAGGAACGAACACTGAAGCTTTCTTT
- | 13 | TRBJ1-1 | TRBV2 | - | CASSIDRNTEAFF | TGTGCCAGCAGTATCGACAGGAACACTGAAGCTTTCTTT
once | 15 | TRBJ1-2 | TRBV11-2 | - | CASSLEPGAGYGYTF | TGTGCCAGCAGCTTAGAGCCGGGGGCGGGATATGGCTACACCTTC
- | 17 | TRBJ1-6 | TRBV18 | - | CASSPGAVSSYNSPLHF | TGTGCCAGCTCACCTGGGGCAGTTAGCTCCTATAATTCACCCCTCCACTTT
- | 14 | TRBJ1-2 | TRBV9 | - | CASSPRYSDRGYTF | TGTGCCAGCAGCCCCCGATACAGCGATAGGGGCTACACCTTC
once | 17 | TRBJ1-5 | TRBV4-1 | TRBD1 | CASSQVVAGGSNQPQHF | TGCGCCAGCAGCCAAGTAGTGGCAGGGGGAAGCAATCAGCCCCAGCATTTT
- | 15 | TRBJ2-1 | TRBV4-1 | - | CASSQSPSVGEDLFF | TGCGCCAGCAGCCAAAGCCCCTCTGTGGGGGAGGATCTGTTCTTC
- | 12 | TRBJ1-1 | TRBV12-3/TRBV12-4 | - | CASSFIPTEAFF | TGTGCCAGCAGTTTTATCCCTACTGAAGCTTTCTTT
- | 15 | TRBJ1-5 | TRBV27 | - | CASSRDTDSNQPQHF | TGTGCCAGCAGTCGGGACACGGATAGCAATCAGCCCCAGCATTTT
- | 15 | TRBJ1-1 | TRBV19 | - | CASSIENTGVSEAFF | TGTGCCAGTAGTATAGAAAATACAGGTGTGAGTGAAGCTTTCTTT
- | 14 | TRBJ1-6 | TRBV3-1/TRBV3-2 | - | CASSQRGSNSPLHF | TGTGCCAGCAGCCAACGAGGGTCAAATTCACCCCTCCACTTT
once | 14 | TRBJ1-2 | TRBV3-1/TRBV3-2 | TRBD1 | CASSQNTGGYGYTF | TGTGCCAGCAGCCAAAATACAGGGGGCTATGGCTACACCTTC
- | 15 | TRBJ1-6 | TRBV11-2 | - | CASSLVPGYNSPLHF | TGTGCCAGCAGCTTAGTTCCAGGCTATAATTCACCCCTCCACTTT
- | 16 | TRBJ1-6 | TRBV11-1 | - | CASSGTGYAYNSPLHF | TGTGCCAGCAGCGGAACAGGGTACGCCTATAATTCACCCCTCCACTTT
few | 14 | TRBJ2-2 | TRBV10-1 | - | CASNEDRYTGELFF | TGCGCCAGCAACGAAGACAGATACACCGGGGAGCTGTTTTTT
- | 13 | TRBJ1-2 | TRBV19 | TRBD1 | CAIRGQDVYGYTF | TGTGCCATTAGGGGGCAGGACGTCTATGGCTACACCTTC
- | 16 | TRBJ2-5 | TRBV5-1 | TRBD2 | CASSPPSGGPQETQYF | TGCGCCAGCAGCCCCCCTAGCGGGGGACCTCAAGAGACCCAGTACTTC
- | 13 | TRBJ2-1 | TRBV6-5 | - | CASKLGSYNEQFF | TGTGCCAGCAAACTAGGCTCCTACAATGAGCAGTTCTTC
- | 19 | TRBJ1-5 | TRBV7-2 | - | CASSLDGPDMGGGNQPQHF | TGTGCCAGCAGCTTAGATGGTCCGGATATGGGCGGTGGCAATCAGCCCCAGCATTTT
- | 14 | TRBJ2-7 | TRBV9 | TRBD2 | CASSVKAGGYEQYF | TGTGCCAGCAGCGTAAAGGCGGGAGGGTACGAGCAGTACTTC
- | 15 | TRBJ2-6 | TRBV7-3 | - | CASSFPGDGANVLTF | TGTGCCAGCAGCTTTCCAGGGGATGGGGCCAACGTCCTGACTTTC
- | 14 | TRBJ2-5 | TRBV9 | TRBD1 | CASSSGTGGETQYF | TGTGCCAGCAGCTCAGGGACAGGTGGGGAGACCCAGTACTTC
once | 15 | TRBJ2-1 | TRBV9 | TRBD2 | CASSASGSSYNEQFF | TGTGCCAGCAGCGCTAGCGGGAGCTCCTACAATGAGCAGTTCTTC
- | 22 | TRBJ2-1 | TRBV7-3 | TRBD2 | CASSLPGLAGGASGLGYNEQFF | TGTGCCAGCAGCTTACCGGGACTAGCGGGAGGAGCTAGTGGGCTCGGATACAATGAGCAGTTCTTC
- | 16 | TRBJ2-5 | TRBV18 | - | CASSPLGGSGQETQYF | TGTGCCAGCTCACCCCTTGGGGGTAGCGGCCAAGAGACCCAGTACTTC